The rows below give T cell receptor beta chains drawn from one sample of a study of blood T cell repertoires in COVID-19. Generated by immunoSEQ multiplex PCR, the TCRdb table keeps only in-frame clones and is missing some. The sample carries approximately 70,000 clones, roughly nine tenths recorded once. The sample taken for sequencing was peripheral blood. Receptors originate from a man in his fifties or sixties with COVID-19, enrolled during active disease. Both conserved end residues are part of each CDR3. D genes are given only for firm matches. Size tells how often a clone was seen (once, few, many) or the class of an expanded clone, and some rows leave it out.

J: TRBJ2-1; V: TRBV5-1; D: -; size: -; DNA: TGCGCCAGCAGCCCTGGTATAGGCGGCACTTCCTACAATGAGCAGTTCTTC; CDR3: CASSPGIGGTSYNEQFF
J: TRBJ2-3; V: TRBV6-1; D: -; size: -; DNA: TGTGCCAGCAGTGAAGTCGGGAACACAGATACGCAGTATTTT; CDR3: CASSEVGNTDTQYF
J: TRBJ1-1; V: TRBV30; D: -; size: -; DNA: TGTGCCTGGAGTGAGAGTCTAATCAGGGGAGCTTTCTTT; CDR3: CAWSESLIRGAFF
J: TRBJ2-3; V: TRBV28; D: -; size: -; DNA: TGTGCCAGCAGGAAAAGGACAGCAGAGACAGATACGCAGTATTTT; CDR3: CASRKRTAETDTQYF
J: TRBJ2-5; V: TRBV11-1; D: -; size: -; DNA: TGTGCCAGTAGGGAGACGGAGACCCAGTACTTC; CDR3: CASRETETQYF
J: TRBJ2-5; V: TRBV27; D: -; size: -; DNA: TGTGCCAGCAGTTTCTCAGGACAGAGGTACCAAGAGACCCAGTACTTC; CDR3: CASSFSGQRYQETQYF
J: TRBJ2-3; V: TRBV19; D: -; size: -; DNA: TGTGCCAGTACCCCTCCCGCCAGTCCTACGCAGTATTTT; CDR3: CASTPPASPTQYF
J: TRBJ1-2; V: TRBV21-1; D: -; size: -; DNA: TGTGCCAGCAGCAAATTGGGCAGGAGGGTTTATAACTATGGCTACACCTTC; CDR3: CASSKLGRRVYNYGYTF
J: TRBJ2-1; V: TRBV13; D: -; size: -; DNA: TGTGCCAGCAGCTTAGGGTTACGGGGTGAGCAGTTCTTC; CDR3: CASSLGLRGEQFF
J: TRBJ1-2; V: TRBV19; D: TRBD1; size: -; DNA: TGTGCCAGCGAACGAAGGACAGGGGCGTCCTATGGCTACACCTTC; CDR3: CASERRTGASYGYTF
J: TRBJ2-7; V: TRBV4-2; D: TRBD2; size: few; DNA: TGTGCCAGCAGCCTTGGGACTAGCAACTACGAGCAGTACTTC; CDR3: CASSLGTSNYEQYF
J: TRBJ1-6; V: TRBV13; D: -; size: -; DNA: TGTGCCAGCAGCTTAGGTAGTCGCTCCTATAATTCACCCCTCCACTTT; CDR3: CASSLGSRSYNSPLHF
J: TRBJ2-5; V: TRBV19; D: TRBD2; size: -; DNA: TGTGCCAGTAAGGCTAGCGGGAGTCAAGAGACCCAGTACTTC; CDR3: CASKASGSQETQYF
J: TRBJ2-7; V: TRBV11-2; D: -; size: -; DNA: TGTGCCAGCAGCACCGCGCCCGGCGAGCAGTACTTC; CDR3: CASSTAPGEQYF
J: TRBJ2-1; V: TRBV5-1; D: TRBD2; size: -; DNA: TGCGCCAGCAGCTTTTTGGGACTAGCGCCAACAGATTACAATGAGCAGTTCTTC; CDR3: CASSFLGLAPTDYNEQFF
J: TRBJ1-5; V: TRBV6-6; D: -; size: -; DNA: TGTGCCAGCAGTTATACAGATAGCAATCAGCCCCAGCATTTT; CDR3: CASSYTDSNQPQHF
J: TRBJ2-2; V: TRBV5-4; D: TRBD2; size: -; DNA: TGTGCCAGCAGCCCGGGACTAGCGGGAGTGTTATCCGGGGAGCTGTTTTTT; CDR3: CASSPGLAGVLSGELFF
J: TRBJ1-5; V: TRBV2; D: TRBD1; size: -; DNA: TGTGCCAGCAGAGGACAGGGTGGTCAGCCCCAGCATTTT; CDR3: CASRGQGGQPQHF
J: TRBJ1-2; V: TRBV6-2/TRBV6-3; D: -; size: -; DNA: TGTGCCAGCAGTTACGGAGTCCCAAGCTATGGCTACACCTTC; CDR3: CASSYGVPSYGYTF
J: TRBJ2-1; V: TRBV9; D: -; size: -; DNA: TGTGCCAGCAGCGTAGTTGCGGAGTCCTACAATGAGCAGTTCTTC; CDR3: CASSVVAESYNEQFF
J: TRBJ2-5; V: TRBV18; D: TRBD2; size: -; DNA: TGTGCCAGCTCAGCCACCCTAGCGGGTGCCCAAGAGACCCAGTACTTC; CDR3: CASSATLAGAQETQYF
J: TRBJ1-6; V: TRBV6-5; D: TRBD1; size: -; DNA: TGTGCCAGCAGAGGGACAGGGGAATCACCCCTCCACTTT; CDR3: CASRGTGESPLHF
J: TRBJ1-1; V: TRBV12-3/TRBV12-4; D: -; size: -; DNA: TGTGCCAGCAGTTTTCCGGGAAGGACTGAAGCTTTCTTT; CDR3: CASSFPGRTEAFF
J: TRBJ2-2; V: TRBV11-2; D: -; size: -; DNA: TGTGCCAGCAGCCGCGGGCAGAACACCGGGGAGCTGTTTTTT; CDR3: CASSRGQNTGELFF